This T cell receptor beta chain was sequenced for a study of shared T cell receptors in the human thymus (TCRdb year 2021). Broadly, across the study: The study examined how self-reactive, shared T-cell receptor alpha chains are generated in the human thymus.

As for this clone: The antigen this receptor binds is unknown. The sample holds no much larger clone one base away, and base qualities are not on file.

The receptor library was made with the immunoSEQ multiplex PCR assay. TCRdb obtained this table from immuneACCESS and retained in-frame rearrangements with V and J assigned. These tables miss some clones; where compared with another copy, unresolved V genes account for less than half of the shortfall, and the remainder is unexplained. Counted in this sample were approximately 400,000 clones; 95% of them appeared once. Approximately 0.02% of the sample rests with the top ten. The CDR3 spans 14 residues, from the cysteine through the phenylalanine. Only the CDR3 portion is preserved as DNA: 42 bases, with reading frame beginning at the first base. The germline V gene encodes CDR1 SGHDN and CDR2 FVKESK. The junction carries 10 bases between V and J, which are trimmed by 4 bases and 0 bases respectively.

The rearranged chain carries TRBV14 and TRBJ2-7; the D gene identity is not certain. This receptor was identified in a human donor. Sequencing used thymocytes. CDR3 loop: CASSPPGHSYEQYF. The nucleotides read TGTGCCAGCAGCCCTCCGGGTCACTCCTACGAGCAGTACTTC. This CDR3, with the reference TRBV14 and TRBJ2-7 proteins standing in past its ends, gives the full variable domain EAGVTQFPSHSVIEKGQTVTLRCDPISGHDNLYWYRRVMGKEIKFLLHFVKESKQDESGMPNNRFLAERTGGTYSTLKVQPAELEDSGVYFCASSPPGHSYEQYFGPGTRLTVT.